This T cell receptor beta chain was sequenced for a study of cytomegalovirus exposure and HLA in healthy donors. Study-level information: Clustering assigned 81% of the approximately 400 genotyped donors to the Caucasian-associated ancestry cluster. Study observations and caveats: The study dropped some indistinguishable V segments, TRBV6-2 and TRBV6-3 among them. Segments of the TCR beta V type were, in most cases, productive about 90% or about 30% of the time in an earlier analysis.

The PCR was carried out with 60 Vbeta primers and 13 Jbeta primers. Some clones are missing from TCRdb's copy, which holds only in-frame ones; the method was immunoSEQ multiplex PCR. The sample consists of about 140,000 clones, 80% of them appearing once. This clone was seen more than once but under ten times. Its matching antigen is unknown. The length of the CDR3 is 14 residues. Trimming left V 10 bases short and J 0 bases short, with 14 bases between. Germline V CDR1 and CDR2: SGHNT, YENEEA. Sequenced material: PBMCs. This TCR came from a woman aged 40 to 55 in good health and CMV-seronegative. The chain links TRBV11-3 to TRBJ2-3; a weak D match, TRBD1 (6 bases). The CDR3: CATRKGVSTDTQYF. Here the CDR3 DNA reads TGTGCCACCCGTAAGGGGGTAAGCACAGATACGCAGTATTTT.